These 12 T cell receptor beta chains share one sample of origin, sequenced in a study of cytomegalovirus exposure and HLA in healthy donors (dated by TCRdb to 2016 to 2017). The library was obtained by the immunoSEQ multiplex PCR assay. For the multiplex PCR, a mixture combining 60 forward primers for TCR Vbeta segments and 13 reverse primers for TCR Jbeta segments was used. In its TCRdb copy, this immuneACCESS table keeps in-frame sequences only and misses some clones. Where compared with another copy, unresolved V genes explain less than half of these, and the others have no known cause. A total of about 130,000 clones appear in this sample, nearly 80% of them only once. The ten largest clones represent about 2.2% of the sample. Source material: PBMCs. Receptor source: a man aged 30 to 45 in good health and CMV-seronegative.

CDR3 region: CASSIETATNEKLFF. CDR3 DNA: TGTGCCAGTAGTATTGAAACTGCAACTAATGAAAAACTGTTTTTT. The chain combines TRBV19 with TRBJ1-4; D is unclear. The CDR3 extends over 15 amino acids. V was shortened by 3 bases and J by 0 bases, with 8 bases between the two germline ends. Germline values: CDR1 LNHDA, CDR2 SQIVND (reference sequence).

The chain carries TRBV4-3 and TRBJ1-3; TRBD1 matches at 9 bases. The germline gives CDR1 LGHNA, CDR2 YSLEER. V trimming: 1 base; J trimming: 1 base; junction bases outside the gene matches: 8. CDR3 size: 18 residues. In DNA, the CDR3 is TGCGCCAGCAGCCAAGCGGCCCAACAGGGGGCTTCTGGAAACACCATATATTTT. Residues: CASSQAAQQGASGNTIYF.

The rearrangement joins TRBV30 to TRBJ2-7; TRBD1 matches at 7 bases. Germline CDR1 reads GTSNPN; CDR2 reads SVGIG (reference sequence). This CDR3 spans 13 amino acids. Trimming at V came to 2 bases and at J to 0 bases, leaving 1 base not matched to a gene. CDR3 protein: CAWSRDSSYEQYF. The CDR3, as DNA: TGTGCCTGGAGTAGGGACAGCTCCTACGAGCAGTACTTC.

The V gene is TRBV5-1, the J gene TRBJ2-7; 12 nucleotides match TRBD1. Germline trimming cut 1 base from V and 5 bases from J; bases unmatched to any gene: 10. Germline V gene data show CDR1 as SGHRS and CDR2 as YFSETQ. This CDR3 is 17 amino acids long. The CDR3: CASSLLPPGTGGNEQYF. The CDR3 nucleotides read TGCGCCAGCAGCTTGTTACCCCCCGGGACAGGGGGCAACGAGCAGTACTTC.

Concerning this clone: A junction end diverges from the germline sequence, so it may reflect a read error. This sequence joins TRBV28 and TRBJ1-5, with D uncertain. CDR3 size: 18 residues. Germline CDR1 reads MDHEN; CDR2 reads SYDVKM. The CDR3 loop reads CVSSFFPPGTVTNQPQHF. DNA for the CDR3: TGTGTCAGCAGTTTTTTTCCCCCTGGAACAGTTACGAATCAGCCCCAGCATTTT.

CDR3 loop: CASSRREGEKLFF. CDR3 bases: TGTGCCAGCAGTCGCAGGGAAGGGGAAAAACTGTTTTTT. The chain recombines TRBV27 with TRBJ1-4, with D possibly TRBD1 on 5 matching bases. The germline V gene has CDR1 MNHEY and CDR2 SMNVEV (reference sequence). V lost 5 bases to trimming and J lost 8 bases, with 12 bases between them. This CDR3 contains 13 residues.

The J gene is TRBJ2-3, the V gene TRBV5-6, with a possible D match to TRBD2 (6 bases). The V gene lost 7 bases and the J gene lost 3 bases, with 18 bases spanning the gap. Germline V gene sequence: CDR1 SGHDT, CDR2 YYEEEE. This CDR3 region has 15 residues. CDR3 sequence reads: CASVRGGGITDTQYF. The CDR3 DNA reads TGTGCCAGCGTACGGGGTGGCGGGATAACAGATACGCAGTATTTT.

This chain connects TRBV7-8 to TRBJ2-2, with D tentatively TRBD2 (6 bases). CDR1 is SGHVS, CDR2 FQNEAQ, per germline. This CDR3 has 15 amino acids. Deletions cut 4 bases from V and 5 bases from J, with 14 bases between. The CDR3 spells CASSWGELATGELFF. Here the CDR3 DNA reads TGTGCCAGCAGCTGGGGGGAGCTAGCGACCGGGGAGCTGTTTTTT.

This chain links TRBV6-5 with TRBJ2-5; possible D gene TRBD2, 5 bases. The germline gives CDR1 MNHEY, CDR2 SVGAGI. The CDR3 is made up of 15 amino acids. Trimming cost V 6 bases and J 2 bases, with 16 bases left between them. For the CDR3, the DNA is TGTGCCAGCAGCAGAGGGAAGCAAATTCAAGAGACCCAGTACTTC. Residues: CASSRGKQIQETQYF.

The chain joins TRBV5-1 to TRBJ2-7; the D gene is possibly TRBD2 (6 bases). Trimming took 2 bases from V and 6 from J, leaving 9 bases between them. CDR3 length: 12 amino acids. Germline V gene sequence: CDR1 SGHRS, CDR2 YFSETQ. In DNA, the CDR3 is TGCGCCAGCAGCTTTTGGGGGGTCGAGCAGTACTTC. The encoded protein is CASSFWGVEQYF.

CDR3 residues: CASSFDRARGYTF. In DNA, the CDR3 is TGTGCCAGCAGCTTTGACAGGGCAAGGGGCTACACCTTC. The V and J genes are TRBV5-6 and TRBJ1-2; the match to TRBD1 covers 7 bases. CDR1 is SGHDT and CDR2 is YYEEEE in the germline V gene. V shed 2 bases and J 8 bases; nucleotides not matched to a gene: 6. The CDR3 length is 13 residues. Using reference TRBV5-6 and TRBJ1-2 for the parts outside the CDR3, the full variable domain is DAGVTQSPTHLIKTRGQQVTLRCSPKSGHDTVSWYQQALGQGPQFIFQYYEEEERQRGNFPDRFSGHQFPNYSSELNVNALLLGDSALYLCASSFDRARGYTFGSGTRLTVV.

The chain recombines TRBV7-2 with TRBJ2-5, with 16 bases lining up with TRBD2. Germline values: CDR1 SGHTA, CDR2 FQGNSA. CDR3 length equals 18 residues. After removal of 4 bases from V and 1 base from J, the junction contained 6 bases not matched to a gene. CDR3 sequence (DNA): TGTGCCAGCAGCTCAGGGACTAGCGGGAGGGCCCCCCAAGAGACCCAGTACTTC. This encodes CASSSGTSGRAPQETQYF.